This is a list of T cell receptor beta chains from one sample in a study of spatial heterogeneity in lung cancer. TCRdb used MiXCR to reprocess the 5' RACE reads, holding one entry per CDR3 protein. The sample consists of roughly 48,000 distinct CDR3 sequences, roughly 5% of them appearing once. The sample consisted of PBMCs, taken at surgery. The receptors derive from a male donor with early-stage non-small cell lung cancer. The CDR3 runs from the conserved cysteine through the conserved F or W. The D gene is left open where the match is weak. Clone size is not always given. Where it is, it says once, few, many or a class for expanded clones.

j_call	v_call	clone_size	d_call	cdr3_aa	cdr3_nt
TRBJ2-7	TRBV5-6	-	-	CASSLGPTVAYEQYF	TGTGCCAGCAGCTTGGGTCCTACAGTAGCCTACGAGCAGTACTTC
TRBJ2-3	TRBV27	many	-	CASNGGGLNTDTQYF	TGTGCCAGCAACGGAGGGGGGCTGAACACAGATACGCAGTATTTT
TRBJ2-1	TRBV11-2	many	TRBD1	CASTLLWTGGNNEQFF	TGTGCCAGCACCTTGTTGTGGACAGGGGGTAACAATGAGCAGTTCTTC
TRBJ2-5	TRBV4-2	few	-	CASSQDLGSSGTQYF	TGTGCCAGCAGCCAAGATTTGGGGTCGAGTGGGACCCAGTACTTC
TRBJ2-3	TRBV10-3	many	TRBD2	CAISEGTSGTTDTQYF	TGTGCCATCAGTGAGGGGACTAGCGGGACGACAGATACGCAGTATTTT
TRBJ2-5	TRBV4-1	few	TRBD1	CASSQGDRGPGAQYF	TGCGCCAGCAGCCAAGGGGACAGGGGGCCGGGGGCCCAGTACTTC
TRBJ2-1	TRBV11-2	many	-	CASSLSGNEQFF	TGTGCCAGCAGTCTCTCCGGGAATGAGCAGTTCTTC
TRBJ2-7	TRBV19	many	-	CASSSGREQYF	TGTGCCAGTAGTTCGGGACGAGAGCAGTACTTC
TRBJ1-5	TRBV7-2	-	-	CASSARGQPQHF	TGTGCCAGCAGCGCCCGCGGTCAGCCCCAGCATTTT
TRBJ2-1	TRBV6-1	many	-	CASSTRQDYNEQFF	TGTGCCAGCAGTACCCGACAGGATTACAATGAGCAGTTCTTC